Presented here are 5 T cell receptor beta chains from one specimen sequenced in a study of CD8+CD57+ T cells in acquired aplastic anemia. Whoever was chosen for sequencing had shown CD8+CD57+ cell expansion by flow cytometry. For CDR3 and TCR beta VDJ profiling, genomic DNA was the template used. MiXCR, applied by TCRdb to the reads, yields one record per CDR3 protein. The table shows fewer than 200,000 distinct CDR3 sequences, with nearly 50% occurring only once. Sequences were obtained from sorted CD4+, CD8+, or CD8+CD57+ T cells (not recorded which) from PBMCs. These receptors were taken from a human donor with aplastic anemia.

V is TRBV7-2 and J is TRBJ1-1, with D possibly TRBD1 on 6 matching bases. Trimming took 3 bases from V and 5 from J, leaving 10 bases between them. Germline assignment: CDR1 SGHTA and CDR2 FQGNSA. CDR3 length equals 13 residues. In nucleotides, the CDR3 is TGTGCCAGCAGCTTGGGGGCGCGTACTGAAGCTTTCTTT. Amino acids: CASSLGARTEAFF.

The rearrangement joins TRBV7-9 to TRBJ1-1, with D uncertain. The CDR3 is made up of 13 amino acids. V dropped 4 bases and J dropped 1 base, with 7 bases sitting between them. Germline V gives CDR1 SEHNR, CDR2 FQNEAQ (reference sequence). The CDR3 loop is CASSSSANTEAFF. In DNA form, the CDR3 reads TGTGCCAGCAGCTCCTCAGCGAACACTGAAGCTTTCTTT.

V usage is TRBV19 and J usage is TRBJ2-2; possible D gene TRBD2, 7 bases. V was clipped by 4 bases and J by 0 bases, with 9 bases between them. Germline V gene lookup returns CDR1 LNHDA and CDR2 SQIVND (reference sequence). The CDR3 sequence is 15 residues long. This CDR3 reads CASSREGANTGELFF. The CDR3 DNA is TGTGCCAGTAGTAGGGAGGGGGCGAACACCGGGGAGCTGTTTTTT.

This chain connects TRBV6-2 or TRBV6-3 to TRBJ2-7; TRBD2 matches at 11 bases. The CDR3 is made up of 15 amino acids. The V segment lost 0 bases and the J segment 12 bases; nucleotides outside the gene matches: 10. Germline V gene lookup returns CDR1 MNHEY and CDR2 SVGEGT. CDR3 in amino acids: CASSYSTLAGAPTYF. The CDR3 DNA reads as TGTGCCAGCAGTTACTCGACACTAGCGGGAGCTCCAACGTACTTC.

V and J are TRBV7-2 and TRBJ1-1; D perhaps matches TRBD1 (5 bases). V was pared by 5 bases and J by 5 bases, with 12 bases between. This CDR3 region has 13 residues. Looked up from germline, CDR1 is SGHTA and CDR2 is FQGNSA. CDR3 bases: TGTGCCAGCAGCCCTCGGGGGAGAACTGAAGCTTTCTTT. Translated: CASSPRGRTEAFF. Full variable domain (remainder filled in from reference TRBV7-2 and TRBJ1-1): GAGVSQSPSNKVTEKGKDVELRCDPISGHTALYWYRQSLGQGLEFLIYFQGNSAPDKSGLPSDRFSAERTGGSVSTLTIQRTQQEDSAVYLCASSPRGRTEAFFGQGTRLTVV.